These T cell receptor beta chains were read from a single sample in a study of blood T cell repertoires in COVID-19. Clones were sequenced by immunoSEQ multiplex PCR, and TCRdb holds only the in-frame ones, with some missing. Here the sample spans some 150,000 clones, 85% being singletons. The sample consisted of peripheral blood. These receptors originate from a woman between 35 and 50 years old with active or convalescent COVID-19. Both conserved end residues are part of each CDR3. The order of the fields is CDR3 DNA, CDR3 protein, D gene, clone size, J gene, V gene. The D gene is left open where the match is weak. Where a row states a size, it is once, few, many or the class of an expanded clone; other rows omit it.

cdr3_nt: TGTGCCAGCAGCTATACCCAAAACAGGGGCACAGATACGCAGTATTTT
cdr3_aa: CASSYTQNRGTDTQYF
d_call: .
clone_size: .
j_call: TRBJ2-3
v_call: TRBV5-5

cdr3_nt: TGTGCCAGCTCACCCCGAAACGGGAACGAGCAGTACTTC
cdr3_aa: CASSPRNGNEQYF
d_call: .
clone_size: .
j_call: TRBJ2-7
v_call: TRBV18

cdr3_nt: TGTGCCACCGCGGGGGCGAATGAAAAACTGTTTTTT
cdr3_aa: CATAGANEKLFF
d_call: .
clone_size: .
j_call: TRBJ1-4
v_call: TRBV6-6

cdr3_nt: TGTGCCAGCAGCGGAGGGGGGACAGGGCGAGGCACTGAAGCTTTCTTT
cdr3_aa: CASSGGGTGRGTEAFF
d_call: TRBD1
clone_size: once
j_call: TRBJ1-1
v_call: TRBV6-2/TRBV6-3

cdr3_nt: TGTGCCAGCAGCACCACCGGGACAGCCCGGGAAGAGACCCAGTACTTC
cdr3_aa: CASSTTGTAREETQYF
d_call: TRBD1
clone_size: .
j_call: TRBJ2-5
v_call: TRBV9

cdr3_nt: TGCGCCAGCAGCCAAGAGGGACTAGCGGGAGACGTATACAATGAGCAGTTCTTC
cdr3_aa: CASSQEGLAGDVYNEQFF
d_call: TRBD2
clone_size: .
j_call: TRBJ2-1
v_call: TRBV4-3

cdr3_nt: TGTGCCAGCAGCTTAAATCAGGCGACCTACAATGAGCAGTTCTTC
cdr3_aa: CASSLNQATYNEQFF
d_call: .
clone_size: .
j_call: TRBJ2-1
v_call: TRBV5-5

cdr3_nt: TGTGCCAGCAGAAACAGGGCTGAGGGCTACACCTTC
cdr3_aa: CASRNRAEGYTF
d_call: .
clone_size: .
j_call: TRBJ1-2
v_call: TRBV6-5

cdr3_nt: TGTGCCAGCAGCCAAAGCGGGACAGGGGGCGCGTTTCTGGGGGAGCAGTACTTC
cdr3_aa: CASSQSGTGGAFLGEQYF
d_call: TRBD1
clone_size: .
j_call: TRBJ2-7
v_call: TRBV3-1/TRBV3-2

cdr3_nt: TGTGCCAGCAGCTTAGAGACACGTAGGAACACAGATACGCAGTATTTT
cdr3_aa: CASSLETRRNTDTQYF
d_call: .
clone_size: .
j_call: TRBJ2-3
v_call: TRBV7-9

cdr3_nt: TGTGCCAGCAGTGCTTACGGGACGTCGGGGGGCGGCTACACCTTC
cdr3_aa: CASSAYGTSGGGYTF
d_call: .
clone_size: few
j_call: TRBJ1-2
v_call: TRBV6-4

cdr3_nt: TGTGCCAGCGGTTTGCGAGTAGCGGGAGTCACAGATACGCAGTATTTT
cdr3_aa: CASGLRVAGVTDTQYF
d_call: TRBD2
clone_size: .
j_call: TRBJ2-3
v_call: TRBV6-5

cdr3_nt: TGTGCCACTAACAGGGCACCCTCTGGAAACACCATATATTTT
cdr3_aa: CATNRAPSGNTIYF
d_call: .
clone_size: .
j_call: TRBJ1-3
v_call: TRBV15

cdr3_nt: TGTGCCAGCAGTCTCTGGACTAGCGGGACCTACGAGCAGTACTTC
cdr3_aa: CASSLWTSGTYEQYF
d_call: TRBD2
clone_size: .
j_call: TRBJ2-7
v_call: TRBV6-5